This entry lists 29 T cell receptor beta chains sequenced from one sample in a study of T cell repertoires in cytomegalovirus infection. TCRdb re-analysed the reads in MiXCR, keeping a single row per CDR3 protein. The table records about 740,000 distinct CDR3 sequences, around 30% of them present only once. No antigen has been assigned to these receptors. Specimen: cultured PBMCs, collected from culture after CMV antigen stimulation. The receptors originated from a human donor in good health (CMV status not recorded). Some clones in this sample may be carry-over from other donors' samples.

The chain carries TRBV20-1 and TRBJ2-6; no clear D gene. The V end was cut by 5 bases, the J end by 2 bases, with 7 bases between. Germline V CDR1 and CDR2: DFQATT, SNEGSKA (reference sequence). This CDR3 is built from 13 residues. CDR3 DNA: TGCAGTGCTCTTTCCGCTGGGGCCAACGTCCTGACTTTC. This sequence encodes CSALSAGANVLTF.

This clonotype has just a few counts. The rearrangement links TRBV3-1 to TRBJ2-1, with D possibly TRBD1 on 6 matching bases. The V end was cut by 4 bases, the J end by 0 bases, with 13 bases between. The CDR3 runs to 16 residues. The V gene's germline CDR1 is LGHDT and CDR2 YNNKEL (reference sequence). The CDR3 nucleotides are TGTGCCAGCAGCCGAAGGGGGTCGAGCTCCTACAATGAGCAGTTCTTC. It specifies CASSRRGSSSYNEQFF.

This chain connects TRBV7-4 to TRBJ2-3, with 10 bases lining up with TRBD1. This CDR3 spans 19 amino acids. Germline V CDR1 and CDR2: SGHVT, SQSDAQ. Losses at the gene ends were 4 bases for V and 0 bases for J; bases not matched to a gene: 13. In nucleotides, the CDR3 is TGTGCCAGCAGCTCTGTAACCGGGACAGGGGCCCCTAGCACAGATACGCAGTATTTT. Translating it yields CASSSVTGTGAPSTDTQYF.

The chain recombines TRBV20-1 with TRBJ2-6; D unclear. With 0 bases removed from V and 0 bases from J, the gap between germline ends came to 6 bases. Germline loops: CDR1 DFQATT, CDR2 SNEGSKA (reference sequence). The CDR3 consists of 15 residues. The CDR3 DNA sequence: TGCAGTGCTAGAGACGCAAGCTCTGGGGCCAACGTCCTGACTTTC. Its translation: CSARDASSGANVLTF.

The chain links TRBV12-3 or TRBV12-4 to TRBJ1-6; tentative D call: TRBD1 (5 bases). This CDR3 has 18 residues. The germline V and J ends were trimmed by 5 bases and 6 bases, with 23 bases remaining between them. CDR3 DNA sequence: TGTGCCAGCAGTCCCCGGCCCATGGGTGCAGGGTCTAATTCACCCCTCCACTTT. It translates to CASSPRPMGAGSNSPLHF.

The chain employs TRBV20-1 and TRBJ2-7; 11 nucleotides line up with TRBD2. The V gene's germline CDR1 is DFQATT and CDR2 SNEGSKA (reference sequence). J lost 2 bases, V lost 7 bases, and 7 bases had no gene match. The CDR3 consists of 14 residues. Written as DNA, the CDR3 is TGCAGTGTTAGGGGACTAGCGGCGACCTACGAGCAGTACTTC. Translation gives CSVRGLAATYEQYF.

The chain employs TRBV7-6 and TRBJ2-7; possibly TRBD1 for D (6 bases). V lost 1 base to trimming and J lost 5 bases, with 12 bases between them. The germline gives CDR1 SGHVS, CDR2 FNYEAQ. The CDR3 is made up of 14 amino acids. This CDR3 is CASSLGTAGDEQYF. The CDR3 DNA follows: TGTGCCAGCAGCTTAGGGACAGCCGGGGACGAGCAGTACTTC.

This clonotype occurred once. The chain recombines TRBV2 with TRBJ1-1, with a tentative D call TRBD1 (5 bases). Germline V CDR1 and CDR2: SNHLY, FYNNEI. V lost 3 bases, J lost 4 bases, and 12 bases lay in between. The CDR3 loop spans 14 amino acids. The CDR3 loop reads CASSDQGRGTEAFF. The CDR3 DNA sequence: TGTGCCAGCAGTGACCAGGGAAGAGGCACTGAAGCTTTCTTT.

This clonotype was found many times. CDR3 in amino acids: CASSPYTGSGQPQHF. CDR3 DNA sequence: TGTGCCAGCAGCCCATATACAGGGTCAGGACAGCCCCAGCATTTT. The chain combines TRBV7-8 with TRBJ1-5; a possible D gene is TRBD1 (6 bases). The V and J ends lost 5 bases and 7 bases respectively, with 18 bases between them. In germline, CDR1 is SGHVS, CDR2 FQNEAQ. The CDR3 is made up of 15 amino acids.

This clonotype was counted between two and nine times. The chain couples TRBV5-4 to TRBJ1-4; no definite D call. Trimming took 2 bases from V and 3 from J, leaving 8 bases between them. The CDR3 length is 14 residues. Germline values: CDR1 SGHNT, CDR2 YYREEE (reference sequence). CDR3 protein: CASSFSHSNEKLFF. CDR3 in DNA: TGTGCCAGCAGCTTTAGCCACTCTAATGAAAAACTGTTTTTT.

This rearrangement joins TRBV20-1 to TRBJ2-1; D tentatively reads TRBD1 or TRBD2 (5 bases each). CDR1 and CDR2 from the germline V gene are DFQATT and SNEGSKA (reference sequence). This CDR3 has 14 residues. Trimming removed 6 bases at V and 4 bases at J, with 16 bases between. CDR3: CSARDRHGYNEQFF. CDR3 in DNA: TGCAGTGCCAGGGACCGTCACGGATACAATGAGCAGTTCTTC.

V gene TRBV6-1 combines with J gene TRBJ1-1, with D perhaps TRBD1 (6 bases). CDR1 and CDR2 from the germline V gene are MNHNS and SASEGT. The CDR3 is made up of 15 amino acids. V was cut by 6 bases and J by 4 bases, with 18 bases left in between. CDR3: CASSDPPGVGTEAFF. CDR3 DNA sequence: TGTGCCAGCAGCGACCCTCCAGGGGTAGGCACTGAAGCTTTCTTT.

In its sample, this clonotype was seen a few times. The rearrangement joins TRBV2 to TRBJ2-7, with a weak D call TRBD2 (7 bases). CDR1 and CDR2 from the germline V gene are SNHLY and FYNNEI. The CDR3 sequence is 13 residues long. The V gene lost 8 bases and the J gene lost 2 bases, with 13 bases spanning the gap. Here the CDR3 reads CASGAGATYEQYF. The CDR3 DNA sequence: TGTGCCAGCGGGGCGGGGGCTACCTACGAGCAGTACTTC.

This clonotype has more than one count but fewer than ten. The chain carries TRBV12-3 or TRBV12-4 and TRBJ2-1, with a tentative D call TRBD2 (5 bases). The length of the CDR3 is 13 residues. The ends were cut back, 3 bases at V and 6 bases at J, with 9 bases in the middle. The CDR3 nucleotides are TGTGCCAGCAGTTTTCGGGGATCCAATGAGCAGTTCTTC. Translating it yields CASSFRGSNEQFF.

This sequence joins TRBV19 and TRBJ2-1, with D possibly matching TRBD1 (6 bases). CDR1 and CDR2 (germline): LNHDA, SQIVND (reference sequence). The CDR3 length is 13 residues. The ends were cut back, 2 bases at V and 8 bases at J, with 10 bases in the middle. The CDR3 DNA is TGTGCCAGTAGTATAAGGGGGTTCGATGAGCAGTTCTTC. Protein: CASSIRGFDEQFF.

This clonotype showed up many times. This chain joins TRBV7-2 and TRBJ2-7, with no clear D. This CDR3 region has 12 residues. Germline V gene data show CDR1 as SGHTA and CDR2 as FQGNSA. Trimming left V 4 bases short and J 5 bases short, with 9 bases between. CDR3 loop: CASSYSRDEQYF. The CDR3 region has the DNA TGTGCCAGCAGCTACTCCCGGGACGAGCAGTACTTC. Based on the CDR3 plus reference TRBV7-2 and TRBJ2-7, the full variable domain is GAGVSQSPSNKVTEKGKDVELRCDPISGHTALYWYRQSLGQGLEFLIYFQGNSAPDKSGLPSDRFSAERTGGSVSTLTIQRTQQEDSAVYLCASSYSRDEQYFGPGTRLTVT.

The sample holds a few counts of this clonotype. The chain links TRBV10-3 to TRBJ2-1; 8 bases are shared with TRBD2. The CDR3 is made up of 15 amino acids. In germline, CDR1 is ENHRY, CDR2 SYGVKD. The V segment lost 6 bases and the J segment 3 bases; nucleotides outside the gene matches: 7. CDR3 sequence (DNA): TGTGCCATCAGCCCCACTAGCGGTTACTACAATGAGCAGTTCTTC. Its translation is CAISPTSGYYNEQFF.

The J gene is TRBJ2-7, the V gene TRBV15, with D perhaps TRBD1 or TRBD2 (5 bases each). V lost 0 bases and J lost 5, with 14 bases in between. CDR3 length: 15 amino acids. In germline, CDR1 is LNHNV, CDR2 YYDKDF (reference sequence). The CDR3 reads CATSRDLTGRDEQYF. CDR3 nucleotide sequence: TGTGCCACCAGCAGAGACCTCACGGGGCGCGACGAGCAGTACTTC.

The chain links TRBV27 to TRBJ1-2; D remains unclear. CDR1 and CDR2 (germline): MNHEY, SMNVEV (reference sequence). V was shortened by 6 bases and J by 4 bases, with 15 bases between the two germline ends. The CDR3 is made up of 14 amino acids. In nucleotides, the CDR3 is TGTGCCAGCAGAGACATGGGCCCCCTCTATGGCTACACCTTC. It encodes CASRDMGPLYGYTF.

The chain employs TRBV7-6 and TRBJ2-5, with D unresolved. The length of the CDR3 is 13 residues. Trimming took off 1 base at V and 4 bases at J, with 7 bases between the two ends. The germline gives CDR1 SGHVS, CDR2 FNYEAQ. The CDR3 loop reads CASSLGIRETQYF. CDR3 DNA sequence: TGTGCCAGCAGCTTAGGGATTCGAGAGACCCAGTACTTC. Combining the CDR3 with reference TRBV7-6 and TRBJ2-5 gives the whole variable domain GAGVSQSPRYKVTKRGQDVALRCDPISGHVSLYWYRQALGQGPEFLTYFNYEAQQDKSGLPNDRFSAERPEGSISTLTIQRTEQRDSAMYRCASSLGIRETQYFGPGTRLLVL.

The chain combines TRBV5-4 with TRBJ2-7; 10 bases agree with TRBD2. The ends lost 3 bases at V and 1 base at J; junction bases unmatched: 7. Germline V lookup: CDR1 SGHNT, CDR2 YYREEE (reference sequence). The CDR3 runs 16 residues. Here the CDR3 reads CASSSRTSGYSYEQYF. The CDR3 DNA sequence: TGTGCCAGCAGCTCGCGGACTAGCGGTTATTCCTACGAGCAGTACTTC.

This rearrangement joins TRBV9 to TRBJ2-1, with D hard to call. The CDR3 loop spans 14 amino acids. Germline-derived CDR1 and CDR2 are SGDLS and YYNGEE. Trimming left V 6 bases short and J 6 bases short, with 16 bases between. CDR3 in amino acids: CASTLGNGVNEQFF. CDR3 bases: TGTGCCAGCACGCTGGGGAATGGCGTCAATGAGCAGTTCTTC.

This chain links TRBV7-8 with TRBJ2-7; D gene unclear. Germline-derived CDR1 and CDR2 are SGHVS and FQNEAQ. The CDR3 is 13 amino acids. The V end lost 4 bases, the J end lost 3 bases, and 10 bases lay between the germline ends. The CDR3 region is CASSSGALYEQYF. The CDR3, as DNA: TGTGCCAGCAGCTCTGGAGCCCTCTACGAGCAGTACTTC.

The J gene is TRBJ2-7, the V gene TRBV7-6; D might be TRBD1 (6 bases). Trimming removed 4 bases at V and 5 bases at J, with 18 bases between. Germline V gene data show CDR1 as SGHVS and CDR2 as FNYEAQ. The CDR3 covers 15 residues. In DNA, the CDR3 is TGTGCCAGCAGCTCTAATACCGACAGGTCCAACGAGCAGTACTTC. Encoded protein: CASSSNTDRSNEQYF.

CDR3 protein: CASSQDWTNSGNTIYF. For the CDR3, the DNA is TGTGCCAGCAGCCAAGATTGGACAAACTCTGGAAACACCATATATTTT. J is TRBJ1-3 and V is TRBV4-2, with a possible D match to TRBD1 (5 bases). Trimming cost V 0 bases and J 0 bases, with 9 bases left between them. CDR1 and CDR2 (germline): LGHNA, YNFKEQ. The CDR3 has 16 amino acids.

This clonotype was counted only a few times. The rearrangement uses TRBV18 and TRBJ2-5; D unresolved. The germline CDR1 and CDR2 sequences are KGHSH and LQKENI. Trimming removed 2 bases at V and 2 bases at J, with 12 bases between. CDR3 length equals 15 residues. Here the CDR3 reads CASSPVRTAQETQYF. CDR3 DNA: TGTGCCAGCTCACCAGTCCGTACGGCACAAGAGACCCAGTACTTC. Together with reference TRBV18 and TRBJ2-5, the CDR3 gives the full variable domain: NAGVMQNPRHLVRRRGQEARLRCSPMKGHSHVYWYRQLPEEGLKFMVYLQKENIIDESGMPKERFSAEFPKEGPSILRIQQVVRGDSAAYFCASSPVRTAQETQYFGPGTRLLVL.

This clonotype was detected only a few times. This chain's CDR3 is CASSPQGGLYDTQYF. In nucleotides, the CDR3 is TGTGCCAGTAGTCCACAGGGAGGTCTCTACGATACGCAGTATTTT. The gene calls are TRBV19 and TRBJ2-3; D tentatively reads TRBD1 or TRBD2 (6 bases each). Germline V lookup: CDR1 LNHDA, CDR2 SQIVND (reference sequence). This CDR3 has 15 residues. V was pared by 5 bases and J by 6 bases, with 18 bases between.

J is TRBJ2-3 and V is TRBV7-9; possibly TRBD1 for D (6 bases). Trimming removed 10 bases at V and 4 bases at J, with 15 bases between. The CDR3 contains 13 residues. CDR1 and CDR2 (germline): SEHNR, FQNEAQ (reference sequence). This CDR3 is CANHRVVPDTQYF. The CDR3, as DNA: TGTGCCAACCACAGGGTGGTGCCAGATACGCAGTATTTT.

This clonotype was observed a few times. The DNA of the CDR3 is TGTGCCAGCAGCCAAGAAAGGTTCCGACTAGCGGGAGGGCCGGATGAGCAGTTCTTC. Residues: CASSQERFRLAGGPDEQFF. The chain is built from TRBV14 and TRBJ2-1; 14 bases fit TRBD2. Germline CDR1 reads SGHDN; CDR2 reads FVKESK. Trimming took 0 bases from V and 8 from J; bases not matched to a gene: 12. The CDR3 runs 19 residues.